This T cell receptor (beta chain) was sequenced in a study of shared clonotypes between healthy human individuals. CDR3 length equals 14 residues. V lost 7 bases, J lost 3 bases, and 8 bases stayed unmatched. The germline gives CDR1 SGHRS, CDR2 YFSETQ. Donors were healthy HIV-negative adults without recent acute infections or vaccinations. Sequencing used immunoSEQ multiplex PCR; TCRdb keeps in-frame clones, though not all of them. This repertoire shows more than 150,000 clones, 80% to 95% found once; its top ten account for 0.067%. The sequencing input was naive CD4+ T cells sorted from blood. Described subset: CD45RA+ positively selected. The chain combines TRBV5-1 with TRBJ1-1; 8 bases agree with TRBD1. This TCR was sampled from a woman aged 25 to 39 in good health. The CDR3 is CASQQGARYTEAFF. CDR3 sequence (DNA): TGCGCCAGCCAGCAGGGGGCGAGATACACTGAAGCTTTCTTT. The entire variable domain, with the rest obtained from reference TRBV5-1 and TRBJ1-1, is as follows: KAGVTQTPRYLIKTRGQQVTLSCSPISGHRSVSWYQQTPGQGLQFLFEYFSETQRNKGNFPGRFSGRQFSNSRSEMNVSTLELGDSALYLCASQQGARYTEAFFGQGTRLTVV.